This TCR beta chain originates from a study of shared clonotypes between healthy human individuals. CD45RO-negative cells were positively selected for CCR7, leaving out terminally differentiated effector memory CD45RA+ cells. All donors were healthy HIV-negative adults lacking recent acute infections or vaccinations. Here immunoSEQ multiplex PCR was the method, and the copy in TCRdb shows in-frame clones only, minus some. In the table there are over 2,000,000 clones, around 93% of which are singletons. V was trimmed by 5 bases and J by 1 base, leaving 8 bases between them. CDR1 is MNHEY, CDR2 SMNVEV, per germline (reference sequence). This CDR3 spans 13 amino acids.

The chain employs TRBV27 and TRBJ1-1; no clear D gene. The sequence derives from a man aged 18-30 years in good health. Some clones in this sample may be carry-over from other donors' samples. Sequences were obtained from naive CD8+ T cells from PBMCs. CDR3 region: CASSPFRNTEAFF. The DNA of the CDR3 is TGTGCCAGCAGTCCCTTTCGGAACACTGAAGCTTTCTTT.